The rows below give T cell receptor beta chains drawn from one sample of a study of CD8 T cells in ankylosing spondylitis. TCRdb passed the 5' RACE reads through MiXCR, listing each CDR3 protein once. The sample carries fewer than 550,000 distinct CDR3 sequences, 5.3% recorded once. The sequencing sample was made of blood, either unsorted or a sorted T cell fraction (not recorded which). The receptors were sampled from a male donor with ankylosing spondylitis. Both conserved end residues are part of each CDR3.

cdr3_aa: CASSQEPIASSYEQYF
j_call: TRBJ2-7
v_call: TRBV4-2

cdr3_aa: CASSYRGLADHEQFF
j_call: TRBJ2-1
v_call: TRBV6-2/TRBV6-3

cdr3_aa: CASDLGDSGANVLTF
j_call: TRBJ2-6
v_call: TRBV25-1

cdr3_aa: CASSYRGREQYF
j_call: TRBJ2-7
v_call: TRBV5-1

cdr3_aa: CASSQQASGSSYNEQFF
j_call: TRBJ2-1
v_call: TRBV4-2

cdr3_aa: CSARGSFLRDYGYTF
j_call: TRBJ1-2
v_call: TRBV29-1

cdr3_aa: CASSLAPGMGKTQYF
j_call: TRBJ2-5
v_call: TRBV7-2

cdr3_aa: CASSFLGRGETQYF
j_call: TRBJ2-5
v_call: TRBV27

cdr3_aa: CASSHPGQGAGTEAFF
j_call: TRBJ1-1
v_call: TRBV7-9

cdr3_aa: CATSAADGNYGYTF
j_call: TRBJ1-2
v_call: TRBV24-1

cdr3_aa: CASSVNTGSSYNEQFF
j_call: TRBJ2-1
v_call: TRBV9

cdr3_aa: CASSYSLRATNSPLHF
j_call: TRBJ1-6
v_call: TRBV27

cdr3_aa: CASTGEITDTQYF
j_call: TRBJ2-3
v_call: TRBV9

cdr3_aa: CASSSQPRTTGDEQYF
j_call: TRBJ2-7
v_call: TRBV5-1

cdr3_aa: CASSLWQAYGYTF
j_call: TRBJ1-2
v_call: TRBV5-1

cdr3_aa: CASSQDDSGGADTQYF
j_call: TRBJ2-3
v_call: TRBV4-3

cdr3_aa: CAAASGSTVVEQYF
j_call: TRBJ2-7
v_call: TRBV10-3

cdr3_aa: CASSANTGPYGYTF
j_call: TRBJ1-2
v_call: TRBV5-1

cdr3_aa: CASSLAPGGFGNTIYF
j_call: TRBJ1-3
v_call: TRBV5-1

cdr3_aa: CASSPLPDLNEQFF
j_call: TRBJ2-1
v_call: TRBV5-4

cdr3_aa: CASSLGDRGTEAFF
j_call: TRBJ1-1
v_call: TRBV5-1

cdr3_aa: CASSLRQSSYNEQFF
j_call: TRBJ2-1
v_call: TRBV7-3

cdr3_aa: CASSQESAVHGYTF
j_call: TRBJ1-2
v_call: TRBV4-2

cdr3_aa: CASSLNFPPGELFF
j_call: TRBJ2-2
v_call: TRBV11-2

cdr3_aa: CSARTEYSNQPQHF
j_call: TRBJ1-5
v_call: TRBV20-1

cdr3_aa: CASSFFYGGGELFF
j_call: TRBJ2-2
v_call: TRBV27

cdr3_aa: CSATSKTRTDTQYF
j_call: TRBJ2-3
v_call: TRBV29-1

cdr3_aa: CASSLAAGGSYGYTF
j_call: TRBJ1-2
v_call: TRBV7-2

cdr3_aa: CASSLARTGSSYEQYF
j_call: TRBJ2-7
v_call: TRBV5-1

cdr3_aa: CASSFALGETQYF
j_call: TRBJ2-5
v_call: TRBV12-3/TRBV12-4

cdr3_aa: CASRYGSSYEQYF
j_call: TRBJ2-7
v_call: TRBV7-9

cdr3_aa: CSARDRLQGLRIVGTEAFF
j_call: TRBJ1-1
v_call: TRBV20-1

cdr3_aa: CSVRDRGGHNEQFF
j_call: TRBJ2-1
v_call: TRBV29-1

cdr3_aa: CAIMEASVGGGYTF
j_call: TRBJ1-2
v_call: TRBV10-3

cdr3_aa: CASRDFNTGELFF
j_call: TRBJ2-2
v_call: TRBV6-1

cdr3_aa: CASSLNSGQETQYF
j_call: TRBJ2-5
v_call: TRBV5-1

cdr3_aa: CASSYTDRDDGYTF
j_call: TRBJ1-2
v_call: TRBV6-5

cdr3_aa: CASSTNRGYEQYF
j_call: TRBJ2-7
v_call: TRBV7-2

cdr3_aa: CATSDPPGQGVDEQFF
j_call: TRBJ2-1
v_call: TRBV24-1

cdr3_aa: CASSIQPGTGNEKLFF
j_call: TRBJ1-4
v_call: TRBV5-1

cdr3_aa: CASSQGLTNTGELFF
j_call: TRBJ2-2
v_call: TRBV3-1

cdr3_aa: CASSRLWGAFF
j_call: TRBJ1-1
v_call: TRBV12-3/TRBV12-4

cdr3_aa: CASSPPEGRQGARGYTF
j_call: TRBJ1-2
v_call: TRBV7-2